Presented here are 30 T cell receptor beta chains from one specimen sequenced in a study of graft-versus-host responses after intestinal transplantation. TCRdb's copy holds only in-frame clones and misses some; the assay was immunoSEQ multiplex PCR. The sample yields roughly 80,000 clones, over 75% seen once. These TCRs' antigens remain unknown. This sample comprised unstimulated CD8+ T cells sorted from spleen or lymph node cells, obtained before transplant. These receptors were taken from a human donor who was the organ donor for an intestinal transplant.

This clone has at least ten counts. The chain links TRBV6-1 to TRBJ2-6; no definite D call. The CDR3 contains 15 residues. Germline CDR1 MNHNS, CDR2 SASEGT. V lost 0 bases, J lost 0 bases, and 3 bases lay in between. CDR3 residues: CASSEANSGANVLTF. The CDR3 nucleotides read TGTGCCAGCAGTGAAGCAAACTCTGGGGCCAACGTCCTGACTTTC.

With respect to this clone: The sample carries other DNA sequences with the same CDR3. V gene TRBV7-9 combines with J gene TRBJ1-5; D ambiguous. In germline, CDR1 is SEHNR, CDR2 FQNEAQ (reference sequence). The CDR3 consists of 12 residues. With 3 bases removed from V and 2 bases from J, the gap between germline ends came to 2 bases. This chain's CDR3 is CASSLGNQPQHF. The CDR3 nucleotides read TGTGCCAGCAGCTTGGGCAATCAGCCCCAGCATTTT.

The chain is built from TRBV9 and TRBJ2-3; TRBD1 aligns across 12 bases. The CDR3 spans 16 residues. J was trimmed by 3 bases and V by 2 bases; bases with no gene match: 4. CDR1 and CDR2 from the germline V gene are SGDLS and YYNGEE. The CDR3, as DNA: TGTGCCAGCAGCGTGGGGACAGGGGGCGGTACAGATACGCAGTATTTT. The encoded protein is CASSVGTGGGTDTQYF.

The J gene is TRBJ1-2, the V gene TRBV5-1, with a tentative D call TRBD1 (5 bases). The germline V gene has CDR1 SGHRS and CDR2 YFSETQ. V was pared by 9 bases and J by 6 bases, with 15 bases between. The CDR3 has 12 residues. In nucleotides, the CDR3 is TGCGCCACCAGGGACCGGTCGAATGGCTACACCTTC. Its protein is CATRDRSNGYTF. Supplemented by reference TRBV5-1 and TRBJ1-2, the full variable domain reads KAGVTQTPRYLIKTRGQQVTLSCSPISGHRSVSWYQQTPGQGLQFLFEYFSETQRNKGNFPGRFSGRQFSNSRSEMNVSTLELGDSALYLCATRDRSNGYTFGSGTRLTVV.

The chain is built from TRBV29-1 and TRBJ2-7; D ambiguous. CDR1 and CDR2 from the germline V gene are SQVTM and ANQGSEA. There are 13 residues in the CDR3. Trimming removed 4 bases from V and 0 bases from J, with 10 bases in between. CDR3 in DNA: TGCAGCGTTGTTGGGCCGTCCTCCTACGAGCAGTACTTC. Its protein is CSVVGPSSYEQYF.

DNA for the CDR3: TGTGCCAGCATGTCGGACTCTGGGGCCAACGTCCTGACTTTC. It codes for CASMSDSGANVLTF. V is TRBV6-1 and J is TRBJ2-6; D unresolved. Trimming cost V 7 bases and J 0 bases, with 7 bases left between them. Germline V CDR1 and CDR2: MNHNS, SASEGT. This CDR3 spans 14 amino acids.

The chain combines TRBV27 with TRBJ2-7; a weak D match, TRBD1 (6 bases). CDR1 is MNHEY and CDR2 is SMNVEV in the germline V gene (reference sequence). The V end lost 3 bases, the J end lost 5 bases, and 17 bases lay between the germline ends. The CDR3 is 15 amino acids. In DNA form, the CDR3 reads TGTGCCAGCAGTTTTGTCGCAGGGGCCATCAACGAGCAGTACTTC. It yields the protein CASSFVAGAINEQYF.

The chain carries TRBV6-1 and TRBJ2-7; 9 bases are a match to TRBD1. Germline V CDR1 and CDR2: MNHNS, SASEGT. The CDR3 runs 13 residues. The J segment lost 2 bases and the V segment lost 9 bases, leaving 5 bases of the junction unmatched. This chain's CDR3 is CASGTGFPYEQYF. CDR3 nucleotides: TGTGCCAGTGGGACAGGGTTCCCCTACGAGCAGTACTTC.

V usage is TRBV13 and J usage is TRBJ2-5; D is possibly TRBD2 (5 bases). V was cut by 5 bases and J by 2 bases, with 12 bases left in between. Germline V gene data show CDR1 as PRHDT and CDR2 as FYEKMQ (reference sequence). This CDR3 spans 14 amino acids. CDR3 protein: CASSGESGQETQYF. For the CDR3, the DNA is TGTGCCAGCAGCGGGGAGTCCGGGCAAGAGACCCAGTACTTC.

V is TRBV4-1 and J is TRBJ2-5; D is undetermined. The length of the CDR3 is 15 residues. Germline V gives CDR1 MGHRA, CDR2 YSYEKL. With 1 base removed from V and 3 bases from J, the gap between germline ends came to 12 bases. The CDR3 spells CASSQVMIEKETQYF. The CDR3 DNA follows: TGCGCCAGCAGCCAAGTTATGATCGAGAAAGAGACCCAGTACTTC.

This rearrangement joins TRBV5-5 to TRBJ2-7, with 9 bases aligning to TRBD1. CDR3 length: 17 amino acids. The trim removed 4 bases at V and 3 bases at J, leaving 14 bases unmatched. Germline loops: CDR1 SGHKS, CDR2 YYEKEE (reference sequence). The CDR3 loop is CASSVDRGGGLIYEQYF. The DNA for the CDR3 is TGTGCCAGCAGCGTGGACAGGGGTGGTGGTCTCATCTACGAGCAGTACTTC.

CDR3 amino acids: CASSRALRQPQHF. DNA of the CDR3: TGTGCCAGCAGCCGGGCATTAAGGCAGCCCCAGCATTTT. The gene calls are TRBV9 and TRBJ1-5, with D hard to call. Germline CDR1 reads SGDLS; CDR2 reads YYNGEE. The CDR3 covers 13 residues. Trimming pared 4 bases from V and 7 bases from J, leaving 12 bases between.

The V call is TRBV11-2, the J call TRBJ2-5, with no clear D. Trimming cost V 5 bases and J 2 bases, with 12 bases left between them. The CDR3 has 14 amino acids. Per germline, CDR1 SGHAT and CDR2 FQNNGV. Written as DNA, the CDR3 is TGTGCCAGCAGCCTTGGGCCTTATCAAGAGACCCAGTACTTC. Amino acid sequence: CASSLGPYQETQYF.

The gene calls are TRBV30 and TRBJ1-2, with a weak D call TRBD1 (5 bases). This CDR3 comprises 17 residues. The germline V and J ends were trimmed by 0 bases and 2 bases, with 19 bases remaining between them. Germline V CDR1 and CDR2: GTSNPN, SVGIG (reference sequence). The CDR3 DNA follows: TGTGCCTGGAGTGTAGACTATCGGCGGGGCCTAAACTATGGCTACACCTTC. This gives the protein CAWSVDYRRGLNYGYTF.

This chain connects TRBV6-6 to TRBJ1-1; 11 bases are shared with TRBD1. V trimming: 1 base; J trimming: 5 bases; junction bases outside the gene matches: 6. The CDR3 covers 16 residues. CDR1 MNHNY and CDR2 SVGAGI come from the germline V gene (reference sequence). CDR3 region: CASSYYGTGGGTEAFF. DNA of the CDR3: TGTGCCAGCAGTTACTACGGGACAGGGGGAGGAACTGAAGCTTTCTTT.

CDR3 nucleotide sequence: TGTGCCAGCAGTTTGGCCGGGGCAAACATTCAGTACTTC. Amino acids: CASSLAGANIQYF. The chain couples TRBV2 to TRBJ2-4; D may be TRBD1 or TRBD2 (5 bases each). The CDR3 sequence is 13 residues long. Trimming left V 5 bases short and J 6 bases short, with 11 bases between. Per the germline V gene, CDR1 is SNHLY and CDR2 is FYNNEI.

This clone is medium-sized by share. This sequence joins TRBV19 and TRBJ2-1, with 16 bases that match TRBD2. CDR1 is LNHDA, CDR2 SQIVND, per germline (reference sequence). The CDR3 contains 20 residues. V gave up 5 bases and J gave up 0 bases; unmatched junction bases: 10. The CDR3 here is CASSPSLGTSGGASYNEQFF. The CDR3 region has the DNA TGTGCCAGTAGTCCCTCCCTAGGGACTAGCGGGGGGGCCTCCTACAATGAGCAGTTCTTC.

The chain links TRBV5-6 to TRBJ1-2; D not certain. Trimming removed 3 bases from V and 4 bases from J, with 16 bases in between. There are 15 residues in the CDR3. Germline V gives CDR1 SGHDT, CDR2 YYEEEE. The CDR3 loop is CASSYPTTWLYGYTF. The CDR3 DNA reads TGTGCCAGCAGCTACCCGACAACCTGGCTCTATGGCTACACCTTC.

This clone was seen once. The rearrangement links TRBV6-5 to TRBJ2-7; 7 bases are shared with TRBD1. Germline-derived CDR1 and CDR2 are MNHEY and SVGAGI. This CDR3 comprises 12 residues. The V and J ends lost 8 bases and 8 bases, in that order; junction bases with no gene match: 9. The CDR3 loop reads CASEHRGVQQYF. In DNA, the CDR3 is TGTGCCAGCGAACACAGGGGAGTACAGCAGTACTTC.

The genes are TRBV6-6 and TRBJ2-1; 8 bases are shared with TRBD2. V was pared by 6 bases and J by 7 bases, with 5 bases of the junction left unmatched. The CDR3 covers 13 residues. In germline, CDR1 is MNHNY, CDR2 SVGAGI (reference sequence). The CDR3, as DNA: TGTGCCAGCAGCTCGGGGGGGCCAAATGAGCAGTTCTTC. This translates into CASSSGGPNEQFF.

The CDR3 region is CASSETGINEKLFF. The CDR3 coding sequence is TGTGCCAGCAGCGAGACAGGGATTAATGAAAAACTGTTTTTT. The rearrangement uses TRBV9 and TRBJ1-4; 7 bases align to TRBD1. V was clipped by 3 bases and J by 4 bases; unmatched bases: 3. This CDR3 is built from 14 residues. From germline, CDR1 is SGDLS and CDR2 YYNGEE.

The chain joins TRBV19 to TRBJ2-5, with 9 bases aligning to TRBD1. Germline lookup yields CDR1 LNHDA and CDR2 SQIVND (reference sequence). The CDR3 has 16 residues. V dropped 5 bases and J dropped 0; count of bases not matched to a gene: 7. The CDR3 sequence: CASSGGQGRNQETQYF. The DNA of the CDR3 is TGTGCCAGTAGTGGCGGACAGGGGAGAAACCAAGAGACCCAGTACTTC.

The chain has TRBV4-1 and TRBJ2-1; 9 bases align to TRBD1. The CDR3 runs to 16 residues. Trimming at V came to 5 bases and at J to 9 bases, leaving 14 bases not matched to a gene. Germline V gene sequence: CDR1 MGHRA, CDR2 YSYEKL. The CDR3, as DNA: TGCGCCAGCAGCGTAACGATGGGGACAGGGTGGACTGAGCAGTTCTTC. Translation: CASSVTMGTGWTEQFF.

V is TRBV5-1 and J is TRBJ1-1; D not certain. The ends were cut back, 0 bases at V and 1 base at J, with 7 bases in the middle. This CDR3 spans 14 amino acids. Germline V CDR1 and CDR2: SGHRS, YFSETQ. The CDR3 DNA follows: TGCGCCAGCAGCTTGGGACGTCGGAACACTGAAGCTTTCTTT. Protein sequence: CASSLGRRNTEAFF.

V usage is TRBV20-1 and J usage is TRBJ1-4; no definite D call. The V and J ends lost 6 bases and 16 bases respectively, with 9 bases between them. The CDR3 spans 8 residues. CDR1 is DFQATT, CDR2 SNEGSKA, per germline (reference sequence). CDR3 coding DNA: TGCAGTGCCCCAGGTAGGTTTTTT. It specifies CSAPGRFF.

CDR3: CASSATVLLSGTGELFF. CDR3 bases: TGTGCCAGCAGCGCGACCGTCCTCCTGTCGGGCACCGGGGAGCTGTTTTTT. J is TRBJ2-2 and V is TRBV2, with D unclear. Germline V gives CDR1 SNHLY, CDR2 FYNNEI. V was trimmed by 6 bases and J by 4 bases, leaving 21 bases between them. The CDR3 totals 17 residues.

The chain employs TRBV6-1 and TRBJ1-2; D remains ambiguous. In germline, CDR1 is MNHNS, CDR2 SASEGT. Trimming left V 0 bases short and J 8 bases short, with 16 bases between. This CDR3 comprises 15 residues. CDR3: CASSEAMTGSFGYTF. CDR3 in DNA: TGTGCCAGCAGTGAAGCTATGACGGGGTCTTTCGGCTACACCTTC.

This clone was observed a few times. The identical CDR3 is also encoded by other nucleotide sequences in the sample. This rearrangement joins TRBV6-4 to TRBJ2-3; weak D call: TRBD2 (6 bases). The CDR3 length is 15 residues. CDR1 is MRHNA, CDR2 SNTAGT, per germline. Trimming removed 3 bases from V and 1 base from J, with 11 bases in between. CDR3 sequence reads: CASSESGGGTDTQYF. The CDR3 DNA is TGTGCCAGCAGTGAGTCCGGGGGAGGCACAGATACGCAGTATTTT.

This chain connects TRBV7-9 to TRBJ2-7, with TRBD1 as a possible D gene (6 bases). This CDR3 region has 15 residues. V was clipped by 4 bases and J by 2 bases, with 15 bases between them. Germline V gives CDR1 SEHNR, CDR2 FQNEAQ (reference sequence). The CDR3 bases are TGTGCCAGCAGCTCCTCCGACAGGCCGACCTACGAGCAGTACTTC. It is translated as CASSSSDRPTYEQYF.

This CDR3 is CASSFTGMDGYTF. CDR3 DNA: TGTGCCAGCAGCTTCACAGGGATGGATGGCTACACCTTC. The V gene is TRBV7-6, the J gene TRBJ1-2, with TRBD1 as a possible D gene (6 bases). Germline CDR1 reads SGHVS; CDR2 reads FNYEAQ. This CDR3 has 13 amino acids. V lost 3 bases and J lost 6, with 11 bases in between.